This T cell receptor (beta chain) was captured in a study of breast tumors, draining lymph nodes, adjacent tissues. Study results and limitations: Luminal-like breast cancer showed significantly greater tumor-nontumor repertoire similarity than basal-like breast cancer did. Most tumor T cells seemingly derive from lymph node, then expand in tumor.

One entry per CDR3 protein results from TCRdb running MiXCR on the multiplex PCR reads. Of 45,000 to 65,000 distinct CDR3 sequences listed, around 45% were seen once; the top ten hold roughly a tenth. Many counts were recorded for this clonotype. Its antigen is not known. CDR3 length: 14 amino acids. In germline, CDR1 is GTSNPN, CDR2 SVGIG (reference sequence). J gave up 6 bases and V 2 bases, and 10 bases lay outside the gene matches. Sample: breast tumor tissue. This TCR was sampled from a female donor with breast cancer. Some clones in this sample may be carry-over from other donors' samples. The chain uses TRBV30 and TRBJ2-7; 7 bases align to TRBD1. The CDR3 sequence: CAWSRIGQVLEQYF. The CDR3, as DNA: TGTGCCTGGAGTAGGATCGGACAGGTCCTCGAGCAGTACTTC.